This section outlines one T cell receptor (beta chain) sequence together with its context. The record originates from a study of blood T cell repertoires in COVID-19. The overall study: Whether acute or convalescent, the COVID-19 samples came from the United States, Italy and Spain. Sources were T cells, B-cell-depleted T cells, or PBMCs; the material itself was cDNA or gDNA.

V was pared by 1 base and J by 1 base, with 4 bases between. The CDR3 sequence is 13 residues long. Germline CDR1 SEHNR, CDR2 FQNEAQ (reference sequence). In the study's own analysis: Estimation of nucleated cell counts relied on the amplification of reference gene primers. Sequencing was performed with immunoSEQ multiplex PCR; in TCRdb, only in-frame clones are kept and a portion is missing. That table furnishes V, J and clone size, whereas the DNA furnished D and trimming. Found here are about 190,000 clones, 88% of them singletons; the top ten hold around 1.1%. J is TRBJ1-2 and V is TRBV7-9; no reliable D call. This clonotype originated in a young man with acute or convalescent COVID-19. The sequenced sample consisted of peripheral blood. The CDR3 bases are TGTGCCAGCAGCTTAGTCAGTAACTATGGCTACACCTTC. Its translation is CASSLVSNYGYTF.